This T cell receptor (beta chain) was found in a study of T cells in Graves' hyperthyroidism and ophthalmopathy. Amplified regions were TCR beta CDR3 sequences from RNA transcripts. An initial round of RT-PCR targeting the TCR CDR3 relied on the HTBI primer set. MiXCR, applied by TCRdb to the multiplex PCR reads, yields one record per CDR3 protein. This sample has approximately 710,000 distinct CDR3 sequences, with 17% found just once. General observations from the study: Most thyroid clonotypes expanded above 0.001 were also detected in blood.

This sample holds PBMCs from roughly 10 ml fresh peripheral blood. This clonotype was found many times. Its target is unknown. Sequencing was performed on blood. The origin of this receptor is a man in his forties or fifties with Graves' hyperthyroidism.

The CDR3 protein is CATSGTGYNEQFF. CDR3 sequence (DNA): TGTGCCACCAGCGGGACAGGATACAATGAGCAGTTCTTC. This rearrangement joins TRBV15 to TRBJ2-1, with 8 bases identical to TRBD1. Germline V gives CDR1 LNHNV, CDR2 YYDKDF (reference sequence). The CDR3 consists of 13 residues. Trimming cost V 5 bases and J 4 bases; bases outside gene matches: 1.